Sequencing of this T cell receptor beta chain was carried out in a study of cytomegalovirus exposure and HLA in healthy donors. In regard to this clone: The target antigen is unknown.

General observations from the study: Associated with cytomegalovirus, according to the listing, were some 180 TCR beta chains.

The CDR3 extends over 14 amino acids. The V gene lost 3 bases and the J gene lost 4 bases, with 12 bases spanning the gap. Germline V gives CDR1 SGHDN, CDR2 FVKESK. Sequencing was performed with immunoSEQ multiplex PCR; in TCRdb, only in-frame clones are kept and a portion is missing. The sample gives 190,000 or so clones, about four fifths of which show up once; 2.5% to 3.5% is in the top ten. The sample taken for sequencing was PBMCs. This clonotype was obtained from a young woman in good health and CMV-seropositive. The V gene is TRBV14, the J gene TRBJ1-2, with D possibly matching TRBD1 (6 bases). CDR3 protein: CASSQKQGSYGYTF. CDR3 nucleotide sequence: TGTGCCAGCAGCCAGAAACAGGGCTCCTATGGCTACACCTTC.